This record covers a single T cell receptor beta chain. Its cognate antigen is unknown. TCRdb re-called the 5' RACE reads, yielding one record per CDR3 amino acid sequence without DNA. The sample's table shows 500,000 or so distinct CDR3 sequences. This record belongs to a study of T cells expressing NK-cell markers. Study-wide background: Sorted CD3+CD56+NKG2C+, CD3+CD56+NKG2C- and CD3+CD56-NKG2C+ T-cell subsets were beta-chain profiled. Study-wide findings and caveats: The leading position in the CD3+CD56-NKG2C+ fraction of several donors also went to these clonotypes.

This CDR3 is built from 13 residues. The germline CDR1 and CDR2 sequences are SEHNR and FQNEAQ (reference sequence). The rearrangement links TRBV7-9 to TRBJ2-2; no DNA is available, so the TRBD1 call from TCRdb remains unchecked. This receptor was identified in a young man in good health. Sequencing was carried out using blood T cells: a sorted CD56 or NKG2C T cell subset, CD4+ or CD8+ T cells, or bulk PBMC T cells (not recorded which). CDR3 residues: CASDLLQGGELFF.